In its sample, the clone carrying this T cell receptor (beta chain) was seen a few times. Its antigen remains unidentified. This entry comes from a study of T cells after yellow fever vaccination. Study-level points and caveats: Only a minor proportion of clonotypes was detected across both CD4 and CD8 compartments. Booster sampling recovered most clones from primary vaccination (under 97% CD4, around 88% CD8).

They built TCR cDNA with 5'RACE template switching, a step that put in a universal primer site and UMIs. TCRdb used MiXCR to reprocess the 5' RACE reads, holding one entry per CDR3 protein. This sample has some 500,000 distinct CDR3 sequences; 13% occur once, and the top ten carry over 12%. In germline, CDR1 is MNHEY, CDR2 SMNVEV (reference sequence). With 4 bases clipped from V and 13 bases from J, the junction kept 10 bases outside the gene matches. The CDR3 covers 14 residues. This sequence originates from a young man who received the YFV17D yellow fever vaccine. The rearrangement joins TRBV27 to TRBJ1-6; 7 positions agree with TRBD1. The sequencing used PBMCs, collected on the day of the yellow fever booster vaccination. In DNA form, the CDR3 reads TGTGCCAGCAGTTACCGACAGGGAGCTACCCCCCTCCACTTT. Translated: CASSYRQGATPLHF.